Each of the 8 T cell receptor beta chains below was sequenced from the same sample in a study of TIL therapy for anti-PD-1-resistant metastatic lung cancer. The libraries were made with immunoSEQ v3. The data were produced by immunoSEQ multiplex PCR, yet TCRdb's version contains in-frame clones alone and is incomplete. Found here are more than 50,000 clones, more than 75% of them singletons; the top ten hold about 2.5%. Time point noted: pre-treatment sample, taken before nivolumab and TIL therapy. The sample in question was blood, obtained at baseline. The receptors were sampled from a person between 25 and 80 years old with non-small cell lung cancer.

This clone was found once. The chain combines TRBV10-1 with TRBJ2-1; D remains unclear. Germline V CDR1 and CDR2: WNHNN, SYGVQD (reference sequence). Trimming left V 4 bases short and J 9 bases short, with 10 bases between. CDR3 length: 12 residues. CDR3 nucleotide sequence: TGCGCCAGCAGTGGAAGGGCAGGTGAGCAGTTCTTC. Translation: CASSGRAGEQFF.

This sequence joins TRBV6-5 and TRBJ2-2; 12 positions agree with TRBD1. The germline V gene has CDR1 MNHEY and CDR2 SVGAGI. The CDR3 is 14 amino acids. With V trimmed by 8 bases and J by 6 bases, 4 bases remained unmatched. CDR3 bases: TGTGCCAGCGGGGGACAGGGGGCAGCCGGGGAGCTGTTTTTT. It encodes CASGGQGAAGELFF.

V and J are TRBV30 and TRBJ1-1; D is unclear. V dropped 1 base and J dropped 1 base, with 7 bases sitting between them. The CDR3 has 13 residues. Germline V gives CDR1 GTSNPN, CDR2 SVGIG (reference sequence). The CDR3 sequence: CAWSGTENTEAFF. CDR3 nucleotides: TGTGCCTGGAGTGGGACGGAGAACACTGAAGCTTTCTTT.

The V gene is TRBV18, the J gene TRBJ1-1; D is uncertain. This CDR3 comprises 17 residues. Germline V gene sequence: CDR1 KGHSH, CDR2 LQKENI. The V gene lost 6 bases and the J gene lost 5 bases, with 25 bases spanning the gap. The CDR3 DNA reads as TGTGCCAGCTCCCCTATGGGGTTGCTTGCATCGGGGACTGAAGCTTTCTTT. This translates into CASSPMGLLASGTEAFF.

This clone was detected only once. This chain uses TRBV6-6 with TRBJ2-5; a possible D gene is TRBD1 (6 bases). V was shortened by 6 bases and J by 4 bases, with 9 bases between the two germline ends. Germline V gene data show CDR1 as MNHNY and CDR2 as SVGAGI (reference sequence). This CDR3 is built from 12 residues. This chain's CDR3 is CASSQGPETQYF. The CDR3 bases are TGTGCCAGCAGCCAGGGGCCAGAGACCCAGTACTTC.

The rearrangement joins TRBV20-1 to TRBJ1-1; D uncertain. CDR3 length: 9 amino acids. Germline values: CDR1 DFQATT, CDR2 SNEGSKA (reference sequence). Deletions cut 5 bases from V and 8 bases from J, with 6 bases between. The CDR3 is CSASPEAFF. As DNA, the CDR3 is TGCAGTGCTTCTCCCGAAGCTTTCTTT.

The J gene is TRBJ1-1, the V gene TRBV19; the D is unclear. Germline V gene lookup returns CDR1 LNHDA and CDR2 SQIVND (reference sequence). The CDR3 sequence is 19 residues long. The V end lost 2 bases, the J end lost 5 bases, and 27 bases lay between the germline ends. The CDR3 spells CASSISDYRSWQITTEAFF. CDR3 bases: TGTGCCAGTAGTATAAGTGATTACCGGTCCTGGCAGATCACAACTGAAGCTTTCTTT.

The chain couples TRBV5-1 to TRBJ2-7; 10 positions agree with TRBD1. This CDR3 contains 14 residues. Germline V gene sequence: CDR1 SGHRS, CDR2 YFSETQ. Unmatched junction bases numbered 6, after V lost 4 bases and J lost 5 bases. The CDR3 bases are TGCGCCAGCAGCCGGACAGGGGGATATGACGAGCAGTACTTC. Its protein is CASSRTGGYDEQYF.